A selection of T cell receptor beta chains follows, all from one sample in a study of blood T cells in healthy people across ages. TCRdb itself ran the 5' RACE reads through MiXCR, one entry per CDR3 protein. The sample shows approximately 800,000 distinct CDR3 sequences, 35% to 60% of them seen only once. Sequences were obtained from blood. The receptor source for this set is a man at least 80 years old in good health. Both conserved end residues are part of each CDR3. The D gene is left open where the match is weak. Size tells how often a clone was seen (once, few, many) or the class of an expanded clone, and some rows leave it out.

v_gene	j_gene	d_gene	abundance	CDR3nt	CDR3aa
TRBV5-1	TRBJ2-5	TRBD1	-	TGCGCCAGCTCAAAAGCCCCCAGACAGGGGGCTCGGGAGACCCAGTACTTC	CASSKAPRQGARETQYF
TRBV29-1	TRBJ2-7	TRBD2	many	TGCAGCGTAGCCGGGACTAGCTCCTACAATGAGCAGTACTTC	CSVAGTSSYNEQYF
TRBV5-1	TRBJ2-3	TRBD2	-	TGCGCCAGCAGCTTGTATGACGGGAGGGCCACAGATACGCAGTATTTT	CASSLYDGRATDTQYF
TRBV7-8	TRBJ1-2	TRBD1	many	TGTGCCAGCAGCTTAGGGACAGGGGGTGATGGCTACACCTTC	CASSLGTGGDGYTF
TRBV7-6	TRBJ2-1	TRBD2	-	TGTGCCAGCAATCCTAGCGGCGGCTCCTACAATGAGCAGTTCTTC	CASNPSGGSYNEQFF
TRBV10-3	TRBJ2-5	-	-	TGTGCCATCAGTGAGAAACAGGCGGACTGGGAGCAGTACTTC	CAISEKQADWEQYF
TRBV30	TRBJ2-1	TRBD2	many	TGTGCCTGGAGGATAGCGGGAATGAATGAGCAGTTCTTC	CAWRIAGMNEQFF
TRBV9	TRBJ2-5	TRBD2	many	TGTGCCAGCAGCGGGGCTCTAGCGGGAGGGGAGACCCAGTACTTC	CASSGALAGGETQYF
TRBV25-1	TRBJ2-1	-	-	TGTGCCTGCTCGTTCGCAGGGTCCTACAATGAGCAGTTCTTC	CACSFAGSYNEQFF
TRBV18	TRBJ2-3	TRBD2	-	TGTGCCAGCGATCCCGGACTAGCGGTGACAGATACGCAGTATTTT	CASDPGLAVTDTQYF
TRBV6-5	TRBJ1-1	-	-	TGTGCCAGCAGTTACCGCTCGGGGGACACTGAAGCTTTCTTT	CASSYRSGDTEAFF
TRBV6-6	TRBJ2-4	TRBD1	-	TGTGCCAGCAGTTACCCAGAGGACAGGGCGGACATTCAGTACTTC	CASSYPEDRADIQYF
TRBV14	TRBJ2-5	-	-	TGTGCCAGCAGCCAAAACCGCCAAGAGACCCAGTGCTTC	CASSQNRQETQCF
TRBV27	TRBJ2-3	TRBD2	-	TGTGCCAGCAGTTCCCCTCTAGCGGGAGCCACAGATACGCAGTATTTT	CASSSPLAGATDTQYF
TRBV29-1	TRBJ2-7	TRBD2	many	TGCAGCTCCTGGACTAGCGGGAGCTACGAGCAGTACTTC	CSSWTSGSYEQYF
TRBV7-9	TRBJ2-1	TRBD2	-	TGTGCCAGCACGGTCACTAGCGGGAGGGGTGAGCAGTTCTTC	CASTVTSGRGEQFF
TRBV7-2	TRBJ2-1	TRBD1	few	TGTGCCAGCAGCCCGGGGACAGGGGGCTTCTATGAGCAGTTCTTC	CASSPGTGGFYEQFF
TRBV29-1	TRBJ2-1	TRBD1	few	TGCAGCGATGGGACAGCCTACAATGAGCAGTTCTTC	CSDGTAYNEQFF
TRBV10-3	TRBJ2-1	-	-	TGTGCCATCAGTGATAAGAGCTACAATGAGCAGTTCTTC	CAISDKSYNEQFF
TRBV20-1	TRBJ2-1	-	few	TGCAGTGCTCTAAAGGGTCCAGGCAACAATGAGCAGTTCTTC	CSALKGPGNNEQFF
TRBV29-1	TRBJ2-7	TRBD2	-	TGCAGCGTCTCCCGAGCGGGAGGGCCCTACGAGCAGTACTTC	CSVSRAGGPYEQYF
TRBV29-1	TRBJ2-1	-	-	TGCAGCGCCACAGGGAAGGGGTACAATGAGCAGTTCTTC	CSATGKGYNEQFF
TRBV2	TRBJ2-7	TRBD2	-	TGTGCCAGCCGGCTAGCGGAGGGGTACTACGAGCAGTACTTC	CASRLAEGYYEQYF
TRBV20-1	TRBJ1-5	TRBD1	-	TGCAGTGCTATGCCCGGGACAGGGGGCCGGTGGGAAAATCAGCCCCAGCATTTT	CSAMPGTGGRWENQPQHF
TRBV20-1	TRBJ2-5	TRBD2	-	TGCAGTGCCACGAAGCGGGGGCAAGTAGAGGAGACCCAGTACTTC	CSATKRGQVEETQYF
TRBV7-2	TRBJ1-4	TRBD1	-	TGTGCCAGCAGCCTGACAGGGGAATCTAATGAAAAACTGTTTTTT	CASSLTGESNEKLFF
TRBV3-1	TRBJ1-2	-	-	TGTGCCAGCAGCCCTCCGCCTCCCCGGGACACCGTCTATGGCTACACCTTC	CASSPPPPRDTVYGYTF
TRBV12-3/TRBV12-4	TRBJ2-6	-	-	TGTGCCAGCAGGCCCGGGACGGCCGCCTCTGGGGCCAACGTCCTGACTTTC	CASRPGTAASGANVLTF
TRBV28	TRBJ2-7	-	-	TGTGCCAGCAGTCCCGGCGGGCGCAGAGCCTACGAGCAGTACTTC	CASSPGGRRAYEQYF
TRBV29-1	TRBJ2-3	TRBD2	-	TGCAGCGTTGAAACTAGCGGGAGAGCAGATACGCAGTATTTT	CSVETSGRADTQYF
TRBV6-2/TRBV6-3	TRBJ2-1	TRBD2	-	TGTGCCGGCAGCCTAGCGGGAGGTAGGGCCAATGAGCAGTTCTTC	CAGSLAGGRANEQFF
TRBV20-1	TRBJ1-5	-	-	TGCAGTGCTTCGGCCCCTTCGGGGGGACGCAATCAGCCCCAGCATTTT	CSASAPSGGRNQPQHF
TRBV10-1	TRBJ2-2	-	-	TGCGCCAGCAGTGATAGGAGGCCAAACACCGGGGAGCTGTTTTTT	CASSDRRPNTGELFF
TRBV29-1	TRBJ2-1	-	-	TGCAGCGTTGCAGATGGGGGTTGGGTGCAGTTCTTC	CSVADGGWVQFF
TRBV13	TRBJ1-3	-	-	TGTGCCAGCAGCTTAGTCGTTGGGGGAGGAGGAAACACCATATATTTT	CASSLVVGGGGNTIYF
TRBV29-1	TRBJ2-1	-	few	TGCAGCGTTGGACTAGTTGATGAGCAGTTCTTC	CSVGLVDEQFF
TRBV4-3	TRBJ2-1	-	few	TGCGCCAGCAGCCGTTCACCGGACAGTGCCTACAATGAGCAGTTCTTC	CASSRSPDSAYNEQFF
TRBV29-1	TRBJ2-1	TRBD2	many	TGCAGCGTTGGGTTCGGGCGGGAGGAGAAGTTCTTC	CSVGFGREEKFF
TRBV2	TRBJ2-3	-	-	TGTGCCACCACCCCCGGCGGGGATACGCAGTATTTT	CATTPGGDTQYF
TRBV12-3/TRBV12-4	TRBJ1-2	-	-	TGTGCCAGCAGTCGGGGCAGGGTGGACTACACCTTC	CASSRGRVDYTF
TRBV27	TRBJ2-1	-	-	TGTGCCAGCAGAATAACGGGACTGAGCTCCTACAATGAGCAGTTCTTC	CASRITGLSSYNEQFF
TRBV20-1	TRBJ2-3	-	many	TGCAGTGTGCGGGTTAGCACAGATACGCAGTATTTT	CSVRVSTDTQYF
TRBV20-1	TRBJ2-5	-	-	TGCAGTGCTAGAGCTCTAGTGGGTGGAGAGACCCAGTACTTC	CSARALVGGETQYF
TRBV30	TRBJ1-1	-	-	TGTGCCTGGAGTTCTTGGACGGGAACGGCTGAAGCTTTCTTT	CAWSSWTGTAEAFF
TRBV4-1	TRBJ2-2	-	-	TGCGCCAGCAGCCAAGTCCTAGCGAGGCGCGGGGAGCTGTTTTTT	CASSQVLARRGELFF
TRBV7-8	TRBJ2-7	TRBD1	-	TGTGCCAGCAGTAGAGGAGTACAGGGGGTTACCTACGAGCAGTACTTC	CASSRGVQGVTYEQYF